This T cell receptor beta chain was observed in a study of early T cells in non-severe SARS-CoV-2 infection. The wider study: The authors sequenced bulk RNA from unsorted whole blood, leaving chains unpaired. Study-wide findings and caveats: A preference for anti-spike CD8 responses marked VDJdb matching, which missed private and CD4 specificities.

Individual cDNA molecules received unique molecular identifiers during library preparation. TCRdb ran MiXCR on the 5' RACE reads and lists one entry per CDR3 protein. Of around 66,000 distinct CDR3 sequences in the sample, 5.9% are singletons; the top ten hold 3% to 4%. Remarks on this clonotype: Its antigen remains unknown.

This CDR3 is built from 15 residues. Deletions cut 3 bases from V and 0 bases from J, with 8 bases between. Germline loops: CDR1 SEHNR, CDR2 FQNEAQ (reference sequence). The sequenced sample was whole blood, obtained at baseline. The rearrangement joins TRBV7-9 to TRBJ1-4; no clear D. The receptor was derived from an adult who was a healthcare worker with PCR-confirmed SARS-CoV-2 infection or an uninfected control (not recorded which). The CDR3 sequence: CASSFPSTTNEKLFF. The CDR3 DNA follows: TGTGCCAGCAGCTTTCCGTCAACAACTAATGAAAAACTGTTTTTT. Full variable domain (rest looked up from reference TRBV7-9 and TRBJ1-4): DTGVSQNPRHKITKRGQNVTFRCDPISEHNRLYWYRQTLGQGPEFLTYFQNEAQLEKSRLLSDRFSAERPKGSFSTLEIQRTEQGDSAMYLCASSFPSTTNEKLFFGSGTQLSVL.